Shown below are 2 T cell receptor beta chains from a single sample sequenced in a study of T cell responses to AZD1222 COVID-19 vaccine. Sequencing was performed with immunoSEQ multiplex PCR; in TCRdb, only in-frame clones are kept and a portion is missing. The repertoire holds around 110,000 clones, with almost 90% as singletons. This sample comprised peripheral blood, obtained on day 0 of AZD1222 vaccination. The receptors come from an adult in good health.

The chain has TRBV5-1 and TRBJ2-5; D remains unclear. Between the trimmed V and J ends, which lost 0 bases and 5 bases, there was a span of 8 bases. The CDR3 covers 13 residues. In germline, CDR1 is SGHRS, CDR2 YFSETQ. CDR3 in DNA: TGCGCCAGCAGCTTGGACAGTGGCGAGACCCAGTACTTC. Translation: CASSLDSGETQYF.

The J gene is TRBJ1-2, the V gene TRBV28, with 8 bases that match TRBD1. Trimming removed 7 bases from V and 11 bases from J; junction bases left unmatched: 15. The CDR3 is 14 amino acids. CDR1 is MDHEN and CDR2 is SYDVKM in the germline V gene. In DNA, the CDR3 is TGTGCCAGCATAATCACAGGGGGTAGTGGAGGATACACCTTC. Amino acids: CASIITGGSGGYTF.